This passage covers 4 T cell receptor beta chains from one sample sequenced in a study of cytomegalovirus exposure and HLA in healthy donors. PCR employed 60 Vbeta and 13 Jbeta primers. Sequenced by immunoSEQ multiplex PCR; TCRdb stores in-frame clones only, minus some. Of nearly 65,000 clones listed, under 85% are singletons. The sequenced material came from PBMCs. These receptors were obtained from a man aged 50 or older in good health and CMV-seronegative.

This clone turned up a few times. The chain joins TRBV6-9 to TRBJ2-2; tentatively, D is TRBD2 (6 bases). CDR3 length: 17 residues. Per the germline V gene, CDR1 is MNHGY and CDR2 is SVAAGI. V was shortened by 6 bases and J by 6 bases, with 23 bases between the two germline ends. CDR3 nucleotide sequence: TGTGCCAGCAGCCGCCTCCCGACTAGTCGGCCAGCCGGGGAGCTGTTTTTT. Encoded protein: CASSRLPTSRPAGELFF.

The CDR3 DNA reads as TGTGCCAGCAGTGACTCCGCCTCCACAGAGCAGTTCTTC. The encoded protein is CASSDSASTEQFF. This chain connects TRBV6-4 to TRBJ2-1, with D unresolved. The CDR3 sequence is 13 residues long. Per the germline V gene, CDR1 is MRHNA and CDR2 is SNTAGT. The germline V and J ends were trimmed by 0 bases and 10 bases, with 10 bases remaining between them.

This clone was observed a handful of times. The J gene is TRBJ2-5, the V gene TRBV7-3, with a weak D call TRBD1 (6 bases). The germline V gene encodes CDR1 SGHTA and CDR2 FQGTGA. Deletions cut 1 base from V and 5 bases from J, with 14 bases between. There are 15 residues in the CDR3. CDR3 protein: CASSLNQGRTETQYF. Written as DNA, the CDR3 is TGTGCCAGCAGCTTAAACCAGGGGCGAACGGAGACCCAGTACTTC.

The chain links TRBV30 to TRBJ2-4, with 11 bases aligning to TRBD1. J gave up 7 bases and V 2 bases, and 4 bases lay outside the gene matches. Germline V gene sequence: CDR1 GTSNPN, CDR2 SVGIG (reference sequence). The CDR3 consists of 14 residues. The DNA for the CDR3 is TGTGCCTGGAGTTTGGACAGGGGGCATAACATTCAGTACTTC. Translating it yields CAWSLDRGHNIQYF.